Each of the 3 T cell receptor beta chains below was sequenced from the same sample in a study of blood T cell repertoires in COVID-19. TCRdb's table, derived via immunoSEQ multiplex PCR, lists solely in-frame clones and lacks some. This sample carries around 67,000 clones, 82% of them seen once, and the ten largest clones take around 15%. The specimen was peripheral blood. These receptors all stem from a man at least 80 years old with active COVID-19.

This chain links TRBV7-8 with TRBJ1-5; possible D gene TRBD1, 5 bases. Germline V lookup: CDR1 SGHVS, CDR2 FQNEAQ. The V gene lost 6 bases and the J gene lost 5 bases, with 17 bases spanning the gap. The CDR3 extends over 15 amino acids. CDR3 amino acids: CASSFGQGVDQPQHF. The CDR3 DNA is TGTGCCAGCAGTTTCGGACAAGGAGTGGATCAGCCCCAGCATTTT.

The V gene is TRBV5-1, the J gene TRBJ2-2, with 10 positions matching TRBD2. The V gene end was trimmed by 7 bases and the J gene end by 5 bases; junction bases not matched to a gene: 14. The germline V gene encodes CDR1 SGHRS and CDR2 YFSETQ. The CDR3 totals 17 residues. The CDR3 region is CASSAGLAGAWTGELFF. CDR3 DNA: TGCGCCAGCTCCGCCGGGCTAGCGGGGGCTTGGACCGGGGAGCTGTTTTTT.

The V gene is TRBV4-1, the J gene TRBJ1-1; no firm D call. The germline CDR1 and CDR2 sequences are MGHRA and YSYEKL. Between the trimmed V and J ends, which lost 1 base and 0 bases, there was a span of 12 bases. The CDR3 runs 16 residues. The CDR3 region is CASSQVPAHMNTEAFF. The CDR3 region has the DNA TGCGCCAGCAGCCAAGTCCCCGCTCACATGAACACTGAAGCTTTCTTT.